Below are 12 T cell receptor beta chains sequenced from a single sample in a study of blood T cell repertoires in COVID-19 (dated by TCRdb to 2019 to 2021). The receptor library was made with the immunoSEQ multiplex PCR assay. Sourced from immuneACCESS, this table was stored by TCRdb with only in-frame sequences that have V and J called. A share of the clones is absent; for the studies checked, an unresolved V gene accounts for under half, and the remainder has no known explanation. Within this sample are 150,000 to 250,000 clones, with about 76% of them counted one time only. Nearly 6% of the sample lies in the top ten. Sequenced sample: peripheral blood. The receptors shown here come from a woman aged 40 to 50 with COVID-19, enrolled during active disease.

This clone was counted once. The chain recombines TRBV5-1 with TRBJ2-1; 7 bases agree with TRBD1. CDR3 length: 14 amino acids. V lost 2 bases to trimming and J lost 9 bases; unmatched junction nucleotides: 8. CDR1 and CDR2 from the germline V gene are SGHRS and YFSETQ. Here the CDR3 reads CASSLRDRAAEQFF. DNA for the CDR3: TGCGCCAGCAGCTTAAGGGACAGAGCCGCTGAGCAGTTCTTC.

This chain connects TRBV7-5 to TRBJ1-4; whether TRBD1, the table's D call, matches the DNA was not checked. TRBV7-5 is flagged as a pseudogene. The CDR3 sequence is 15 residues long. CDR3 nucleotides: TGTGTCAGAAGCTTATCGGGACAGATGAATGAAAAACTGTTTTTT. It encodes CVRSLSGQMNEKLFF.

The J gene is TRBJ2-2, the V gene TRBV12-3 or TRBV12-4; no clear D. The CDR3 runs 13 residues. V lost 3 bases and J 3 bases, leaving 5 bases between the germline ends. CDR3 protein: CASSFGYTGELFF. In DNA, the CDR3 is TGTGCCAGCAGTTTTGGCTACACCGGGGAGCTGTTTTTT.

The chain is built from TRBV5-1 and TRBJ2-5; the match to TRBD2 covers 13 bases. Germline V lookup: CDR1 SGHRS, CDR2 YFSETQ. The V gene end was trimmed by 0 bases and the J gene end by 0 bases; junction bases not matched to a gene: 5. The CDR3 totals 18 residues. The chain's CDR3 is CASSLGLAGGVYQETQYF. In DNA, the CDR3 is TGCGCCAGCAGCTTGGGACTAGCGGGAGGCGTGTACCAAGAGACCCAGTACTTC.

The V and J genes are TRBV5-4 and TRBJ2-7, with TRBD2 as a possible D gene (5 bases). Trimming removed 3 bases from V and 0 bases from J, with 13 bases in between. The CDR3 consists of 15 residues. Per germline, CDR1 SGHNT and CDR2 YYREEE (reference sequence). CDR3: CASSYAGLSSYEQYF. The CDR3 DNA follows: TGTGCCAGCAGCTACGCGGGCCTGAGCTCCTACGAGCAGTACTTC.

Comments on this clone: Within the sample, other DNA sequences also encode this same CDR3. The chain is built from TRBV6-5 and TRBJ2-7, with D possibly TRBD2 on 6 matching bases. V was cut by 0 bases and J by 4 bases, with 10 bases left in between. CDR1 MNHEY and CDR2 SVGAGI come from the germline V gene. The CDR3 runs 14 residues. The CDR3 protein is CASSYSRGSYEQYF. CDR3 DNA sequence: TGTGCCAGCAGTTACTCGCGGGGCAGTTACGAGCAGTACTTC.

The table lists this clone with a few counts. CDR3 in amino acids: CSVSDGGNLDTQYF. In nucleotides, the CDR3 is TGCAGCGTTTCTGACGGGGGGAACCTAGATACGCAGTATTTT. The V gene is TRBV29-1, the J gene TRBJ2-3; 7 bases are a match to TRBD2. The CDR3 covers 14 residues. Germline trimming cut 5 bases from V and 5 bases from J; bases unmatched to any gene: 10. From germline, CDR1 is SQVTM and CDR2 ANQGSEA.

This clone was seen a handful of times. V usage is TRBV2 and J usage is TRBJ2-7, with D perhaps matching TRBD2 (5 bases). V lost 5 bases and J lost 5, with 13 bases in between. Germline V gene sequence: CDR1 SNHLY, CDR2 FYNNEI. This CDR3 region has 13 residues. This CDR3 is CASSPDGDHEQYF. Here the CDR3 DNA reads TGTGCCAGCAGTCCGGACGGGGATCACGAGCAGTACTTC.

This chain uses TRBV5-4 with TRBJ1-2; D is undetermined. This CDR3 spans 14 amino acids. Per the germline V gene, CDR1 is SGHNT and CDR2 is YYREEE (reference sequence). V was shortened by 2 bases and J by 8 bases, with 16 bases between the two germline ends. For the CDR3, the DNA is TGTGCCAGCAGCTTTTTGCAGGCGAAAAGGGGCTACACCTTC. Protein sequence: CASSFLQAKRGYTF.

V and J are TRBV6-6 and TRBJ1-2, with TRBD1 as a possible D gene (6 bases). Germline CDR1 reads MNHNY; CDR2 reads SVGAGI (reference sequence). The length of the CDR3 is 13 residues. Trimming removed 5 bases at V and 4 bases at J, with 11 bases between. The CDR3 here is CASSPQGSYGYTF. In DNA form, the CDR3 reads TGTGCCAGCAGTCCACAGGGTAGCTATGGCTACACCTTC.

Remarks on this clone: This may come from a read error, since a much larger clone is one base off. J is TRBJ1-1 and V is TRBV6-1; 8 bases are shared with TRBD1. Trimming at V came to 3 bases and at J to 0 bases, leaving 3 bases not matched to a gene. CDR1 is MNHNS and CDR2 is SASEGT in the germline V gene. The length of the CDR3 is 15 residues. CDR3 in amino acids: CASSEQGAMNTEAFF. CDR3 bases: TGTGCCAGCAGTGAGCAGGGGGCAATGAACACTGAAGCTTTCTTT.

This clone was counted only a few times. The chain recombines TRBV19 with TRBJ2-3, with D possibly being TRBD1 (5 bases). From germline, CDR1 is LNHDA and CDR2 SQIVND (reference sequence). The CDR3 is 14 residues long. V dropped 6 bases and J dropped 3 bases, with 13 bases sitting between them. The CDR3 DNA sequence: TGTGCCAGTAGATTCAGGGAAAAAACAGATACGCAGTATTTT. It encodes CASRFREKTDTQYF.